This TCR beta chain was captured by sequencing in a study of T cells in Graves' hyperthyroidism and ophthalmopathy. About the study: Peripheral blood draws took place at initial diagnosis, ahead of any treatment.

The study excluded patients with uncontrolled infection, other autoimmune disease, pregnancy or lactation. Cells are PBMCs isolated from about 10 ml of fresh blood. The CDR3 regions of TCR beta were amplified from RNA transcripts. An initial round of RT-PCR targeting the TCR CDR3 relied on the HTBI primer set. TCRdb used MiXCR to reprocess the multiplex PCR reads, holding one entry per CDR3 protein. The sample has about 360,000 distinct CDR3 sequences, less than 15% seen once. This receptor was obtained from a man aged 30 to 39 with Graves' hyperthyroidism that later progressed to Graves' ophthalmopathy. Sequences were obtained from blood.

The CDR3 spells CASSLARGFGSASGNTIYF. The CDR3 region has the DNA TGTGCCAGCAGCTTAGCGAGGGGGTTTGGGAGCGCTTCTGGAAACACCATATATTTT. This chain joins TRBV7-2 and TRBJ1-3; D is possibly TRBD1 (6 bases). The germline V gene has CDR1 SGHTA and CDR2 FQGNSA. This CDR3 is built from 19 residues. V lost 0 bases and J lost 1, with 19 bases in between.